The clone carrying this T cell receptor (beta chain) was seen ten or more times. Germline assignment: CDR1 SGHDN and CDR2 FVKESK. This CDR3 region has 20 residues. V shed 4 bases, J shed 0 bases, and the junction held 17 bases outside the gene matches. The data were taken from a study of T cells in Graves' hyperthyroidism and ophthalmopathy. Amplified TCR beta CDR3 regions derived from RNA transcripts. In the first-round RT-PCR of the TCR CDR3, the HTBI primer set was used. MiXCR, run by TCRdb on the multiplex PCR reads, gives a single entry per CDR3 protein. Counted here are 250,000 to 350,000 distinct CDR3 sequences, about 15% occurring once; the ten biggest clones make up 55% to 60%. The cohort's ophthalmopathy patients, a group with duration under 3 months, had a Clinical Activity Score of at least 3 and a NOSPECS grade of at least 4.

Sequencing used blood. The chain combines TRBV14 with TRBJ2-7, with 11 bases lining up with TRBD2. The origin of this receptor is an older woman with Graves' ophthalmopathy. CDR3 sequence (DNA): TGTGCCAGCAGCCTCCCGCCAGCTAGCGGGGGGCCGGTCGGCTCCTACGAGCAGTACTTC. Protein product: CASSLPPASGGPVGSYEQYF.